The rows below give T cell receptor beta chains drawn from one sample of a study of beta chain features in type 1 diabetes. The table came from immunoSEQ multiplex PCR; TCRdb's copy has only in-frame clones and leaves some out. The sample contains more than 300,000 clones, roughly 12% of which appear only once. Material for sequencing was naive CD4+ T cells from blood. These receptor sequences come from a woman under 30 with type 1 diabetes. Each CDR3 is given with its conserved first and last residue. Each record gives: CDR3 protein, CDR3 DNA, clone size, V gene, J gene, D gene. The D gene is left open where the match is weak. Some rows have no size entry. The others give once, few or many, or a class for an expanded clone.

CDR3: CATSPRAGGYTF
DNA: TGTGCCACCAGCCCCCGCGCAGGCGGCTACACCTTC
size: few
V: TRBV15
J: TRBJ1-2
D: -

CDR3: CASRGAGEGEQFF
DNA: TGTGCCAGCAGGGGAGCGGGAGAAGGTGAGCAGTTCTTC
size: few
V: TRBV27
J: TRBJ2-1
D: TRBD2

CDR3: CASSVWGESTDTQYF
DNA: TGTGCCAGCAGCGTATGGGGAGAGAGCACAGATACGCAGTATTTT
size: -
V: TRBV9
J: TRBJ2-3
D: -

CDR3: CASSSHGTGYEQYF
DNA: TGTGCCAGCAGCTCCCACGGTACAGGGTACGAGCAGTACTTC
size: -
V: TRBV7-8
J: TRBJ2-7
D: -

CDR3: CASSQAFSGNTIYF
DNA: TGTGCCAGCTCCCAGGCATTCTCTGGAAACACCATATATTTT
size: few
V: TRBV11-2
J: TRBJ1-3
D: -

CDR3: CASSQDYRGEDTQYF
DNA: TGCGCCAGCAGCCAAGATTACAGGGGGGAAGATACGCAGTATTTT
size: few
V: TRBV4-3
J: TRBJ2-3
D: TRBD1

CDR3: CASSYAGTSGGSNEQFF
DNA: TGTGCCAGCAGCTATGCCGGGACTAGCGGGGGGTCGAATGAGCAGTTCTTC
size: -
V: TRBV11-2
J: TRBJ2-1
D: TRBD2

CDR3: CASSLVGTGGGYTF
DNA: TGTGCCAGCAGCTTGGTTGGGACCGGGGGGGGCTACACCTTC
size: few
V: TRBV5-4
J: TRBJ1-2
D: -

CDR3: CASRAARARPLGGELFF
DNA: TGTGCCAGCAGAGCCGCGAGGGCGAGGCCTTTGGGGGGGGAGCTGTTTTTT
size: -
V: TRBV9
J: TRBJ2-2
D: -

CDR3: CASSVLAVDYNEQFF
DNA: TGTGCCAGCAGCGTTCTAGCGGTGGACTACAATGAGCAGTTCTTC
size: -
V: TRBV9
J: TRBJ2-1
D: TRBD2

CDR3: CASSQGSLRAEQFF
DNA: TGCGCCAGCAGCCAAGGGAGTTTGCGGGCTGAGCAGTTCTTC
size: few
V: TRBV4-3
J: TRBJ2-1
D: -

CDR3: CASSPGQEGIQYF
DNA: TGCGCCAGCAGCCCCGGACAGGAGGGGATTCAGTACTTC
size: -
V: TRBV4-1
J: TRBJ2-4
D: -

CDR3: CAWSVQSGRGEKLFF
DNA: TGTGCCTGGAGTGTACAATCAGGGCGTGGTGAAAAACTGTTTTTT
size: -
V: TRBV30
J: TRBJ1-4
D: -

CDR3: CASSPVDEQFF
DNA: TGTGCCAGCAGCCCTGTCGATGAGCAGTTCTTC
size: -
V: TRBV11-2
J: TRBJ2-1
D: -

CDR3: CSVEGGDGLYEQYF
DNA: TGCAGCGTTGAGGGGGGGGACGGACTTTACGAGCAGTACTTC
size: -
V: TRBV29-1
J: TRBJ2-7
D: TRBD2

CDR3: CATRGGGRYEQYF
DNA: TGTGCCACCAGGGGCGGGGGGCGCTACGAGCAGTACTTC
size: -
V: TRBV15
J: TRBJ2-7
D: TRBD2

CDR3: CARTGTKQQETQYF
DNA: TGTGCCCGAACCGGGACTAAGCAGCAAGAGACCCAGTACTTC
size: -
V: TRBV30
J: TRBJ2-5
D: TRBD2

CDR3: CASRRGTLEQYF
DNA: TGTGCCAGCAGGAGGGGGACACTCGAGCAGTACTTC
size: -
V: TRBV27
J: TRBJ2-7
D: -

CDR3: CASSLGQANTEAFF
DNA: TGTGCCAGCAGCTTGGGCCAGGCGAACACTGAAGCTTTCTTT
size: few
V: TRBV7-9
J: TRBJ1-1
D: -

CDR3: CASSTALATNEKLFF
DNA: TGTGCCAGCAGTACCGCGCTTGCAACTAATGAAAAACTGTTTTTT
size: -
V: TRBV7-9
J: TRBJ1-4
D: -

CDR3: CASSPPGRLGGLGEKLFF
DNA: TGTGCCAGCAGCCCCCCCGGACGTCTCGGGGGACTGGGTGAAAAACTGTTTTTT
size: -
V: TRBV11-2
J: TRBJ1-4
D: -

CDR3: CASIPGGKLASSYEQYF
DNA: TGTGCCAGCATCCCCGGGGGGAAACTAGCGAGCTCCTACGAGCAGTACTTC
size: few
V: TRBV28
J: TRBJ2-7
D: TRBD2

CDR3: CASSQGQVSYNEQFF
DNA: TGTGCCAGCTCACAGGGACAGGTGTCCTACAATGAGCAGTTCTTC
size: few
V: TRBV18
J: TRBJ2-1
D: TRBD1

CDR3: CASKRGNTEAFF
DNA: TGTGCCAGCAAGAGAGGGAACACTGAAGCTTTCTTT
size: few
V: TRBV28
J: TRBJ1-1
D: -

CDR3: CASSQDWGDTEAFF
DNA: TGCGCCAGCAGCCAAGATTGGGGCGACACTGAAGCTTTCTTT
size: -
V: TRBV4-3
J: TRBJ1-1
D: -

CDR3: CASSQVLAGVDEQYF
DNA: TGTGCCAGCAGCCAAGTTTTAGCGGGAGTGGACGAGCAGTACTTC
size: few
V: TRBV5-4
J: TRBJ2-7
D: TRBD2

CDR3: CASRPGDVVADTQYF
DNA: TGTGCCAGCCGTCCGGGGGACGTCGTAGCAGATACGCAGTATTTT
size: few
V: TRBV11-3
J: TRBJ2-3
D: -

CDR3: CASNALGLAGAGTDTQYF
DNA: TGTGCCAGCAACGCGCTGGGACTAGCGGGAGCAGGAACAGATACGCAGTATTTT
size: -
V: TRBV5-4
J: TRBJ2-3
D: TRBD2

CDR3: CASSPKANGELFF
DNA: TGTGCCAGCTCACCAAAAGCGAACGGGGAGCTGTTTTTT
size: few
V: TRBV18
J: TRBJ2-2
D: -

CDR3: CASSPTSGSLSGANVLTF
DNA: TGCGCCAGCAGCCCTACTAGCGGGAGCCTCTCTGGGGCCAACGTCCTGACTTTC
size: few
V: TRBV4-3
J: TRBJ2-6
D: TRBD2

CDR3: CASSSQAPGLAGYNEQFF
DNA: TGTGCCAGCAGCTCCCAGGCCCCCGGACTAGCGGGGTACAATGAGCAGTTCTTC
size: -
V: TRBV5-4
J: TRBJ2-1
D: TRBD2

CDR3: CASSLITRLADNNEQFF
DNA: TGCGCCAGCAGCTTAATCACCAGATTAGCGGACAACAATGAGCAGTTCTTC
size: few
V: TRBV5-1
J: TRBJ2-1
D: -

CDR3: CAAGVTGELFF
DNA: TGTGCGGCGGGGGTCACCGGGGAGCTGTTTTTT
size: -
V: TRBV19
J: TRBJ2-2
D: TRBD2

CDR3: CSVENPGGEQYF
DNA: TGCAGCGTTGAAAACCCCGGGGGGGAGCAGTACTTC
size: few
V: TRBV29-1
J: TRBJ2-7
D: TRBD2

CDR3: CAIRTGTRGQPQHF
DNA: TGTGCCATCAGGACAGGTACACGAGGTCAGCCCCAGCATTTT
size: -
V: TRBV10-3
J: TRBJ1-5
D: -

CDR3: CASSLQTSGYYEQYF
DNA: TGTGCCAGCAGCTTACAGACTAGCGGGTACTACGAGCAGTACTTC
size: -
V: TRBV7-2
J: TRBJ2-7
D: TRBD2

CDR3: CASTAYNEQFF
DNA: TGTGCCTCAACGGCCTACAATGAGCAGTTCTTC
size: -
V: TRBV19
J: TRBJ2-1
D: -

CDR3: CASSLQGLATETQYF
DNA: TGTGCCAGCAGCCTACAGGGACTAGCAACAGAGACCCAGTACTTC
size: -
V: TRBV11-2
J: TRBJ2-5
D: TRBD2

CDR3: CASSPGHGYEQYF
DNA: TGTGCCAGCAGCCCCGGACACGGCTACGAGCAGTACTTC
size: few
V: TRBV7-9
J: TRBJ2-7
D: -

CDR3: CASSATGGAFNNEQFF
DNA: TGCGCCAGCAGCGCCACAGGGGGCGCTTTCAACAATGAGCAGTTCTTC
size: few
V: TRBV5-1
J: TRBJ2-1
D: TRBD1

CDR3: CASSLRAADYEQYF
DNA: TGTGCCAGCAGCCTCAGGGCCGCCGACTACGAGCAGTACTTC
size: few
V: TRBV7-2
J: TRBJ2-7
D: -

CDR3: CASSVSGNSYNEQFF
DNA: TGTGCCAGCAGCGTTAGCGGGAACTCCTACAATGAGCAGTTCTTC
size: few
V: TRBV7-3
J: TRBJ2-1
D: TRBD2